The 4 T cell receptor beta chains given below trace back to one sample, sequenced in a study of cytomegalovirus exposure and HLA in healthy donors. PCR involved 60 Vbeta and 13 Jbeta primers. The table came from immunoSEQ multiplex PCR; TCRdb's copy has only in-frame clones and leaves some out. The table gives 150,000 or so clones; the top ten clones make up under 2% of it. The sequencing input was PBMCs. These receptors originate from a woman aged 50 to 65 in good health and CMV-seronegative.

The V and J genes are TRBV9 and TRBJ2-1; 14 bases line up with TRBD2. Germline-derived CDR1 and CDR2 are SGDLS and YYNGEE. The CDR3 contains 19 residues. V lost 0 bases, J lost 6 bases, and 11 bases stayed unmatched. In DNA, the CDR3 is TGTGCCAGCAGCGTAGAAGGACTAGCGGGAGGCGGGGAGGGCAATGAGCAGTTCTTC. Amino acid sequence: CASSVEGLAGGGEGNEQFF.

The chain is built from TRBV7-9 and TRBJ2-7, with 13 bases lining up with TRBD2. There are 16 residues in the CDR3. V trimming: 7 bases; J trimming: 1 base; junction bases outside the gene matches: 7. Per germline, CDR1 SEHNR and CDR2 FQNEAQ (reference sequence). CDR3 bases: TGTGCCAGCAACACGGGGACTAGCGGGATATCCTACGAGCAGTACTTC. This translates into CASNTGTSGISYEQYF.

CDR3 DNA: TGCGCCAGCAGCCAAGCCCCGGCGGTAGCTAACTATGGCTACACCTTC. This codes for CASSQAPAVANYGYTF. The V gene is TRBV4-1, the J gene TRBJ1-2; no clear D gene. V lost 1 base and J lost 0, with 12 bases in between. Germline CDR1 reads MGHRA; CDR2 reads YSYEKL. The CDR3 length is 16 residues.

The chain is built from TRBV28 and TRBJ2-7; no definite D call. From germline, CDR1 is MDHEN and CDR2 SYDVKM. V was clipped by 5 bases and J by 7 bases, with 12 bases between them. The CDR3 sequence is 12 residues long. The CDR3 reads CASSTLVEEQYF. As DNA, the CDR3 is TGTGCCAGCAGTACCCTAGTCGAAGAGCAGTACTTC.